These 5 T cell receptor beta chains were sequenced from one sample in a study of identical twins. TCRdb fed the 5' RACE reads into MiXCR, producing one record per CDR3 protein. In the table there are 1.5 million to 2 million distinct CDR3 sequences, about 30% of which are singletons. Sequencing was carried out using cord blood. Every receptor here comes from a newborn girl in good health.

The V and J genes are TRBV2 and TRBJ2-2; 15 bases align to TRBD2. The CDR3 totals 16 residues. Germline CDR1 and CDR2: SNHLY and FYNNEI. Losses at the gene ends were 6 bases for V and 4 bases for J; bases not matched to a gene: 3. The DNA of the CDR3 is TGTGCCAGCAGGGGACTAGCGGGGGGTGGCACCGGGGAGCTGTTTTTT. This sequence encodes CASRGLAGGGTGELFF.

For this clonotype: At one end the junction does not follow the germline gene, possibly because of a read error. The V gene is TRBV29-1, the J gene TRBJ1-4; 9 bases agree with TRBD1. The CDR3 runs to 15 residues. The germline V gene has CDR1 SQVTM and CDR2 ANQGSEA. The DNA of the CDR3 is TGCAGCGCTACAGGGGGCCTAGCAACTAATGAAAAACGGTTTTTT. Translating it yields CSATGGLATNEKRFF.

This clonotype has only a few counts. The gene calls are TRBV5-1 and TRBJ1-5, with a tentative D call TRBD1 (5 bases). This CDR3 spans 14 amino acids. The V and J ends lost 0 bases and 4 bases respectively, with 8 bases between them. CDR1 and CDR2 from the germline V gene are SGHRS and YFSETQ. The CDR3 nucleotides are TGCGCCAGCAGCTTGGCCAAGGGGAATCAGCCCCAGCATTTT. Protein product: CASSLAKGNQPQHF.

V is TRBV27 and J is TRBJ2-7, with a possible D match to TRBD2 (6 bases). Trimming removed 5 bases from V and 2 bases from J, with 13 bases in between. There are 14 residues in the CDR3. From germline, CDR1 is MNHEY and CDR2 SMNVEV (reference sequence). The CDR3 sequence: CASSTLATTYEQYF. CDR3 sequence (DNA): TGTGCCAGCAGTACTCTAGCGACCACCTACGAGCAGTACTTC.

At least ten counts were recorded for this clonotype. The V call is TRBV27, the J call TRBJ2-3; perhaps TRBD2 as D (6 bases). V shed 5 bases and J shed 1 base, with 10 bases lying between them. The CDR3 covers 14 residues. The germline V gene encodes CDR1 MNHEY and CDR2 SMNVEV (reference sequence). CDR3 residues: CASSPIAGTDTQYF. The CDR3 coding sequence is TGTGCCAGCAGTCCTATAGCGGGCACAGATACGCAGTATTTT.